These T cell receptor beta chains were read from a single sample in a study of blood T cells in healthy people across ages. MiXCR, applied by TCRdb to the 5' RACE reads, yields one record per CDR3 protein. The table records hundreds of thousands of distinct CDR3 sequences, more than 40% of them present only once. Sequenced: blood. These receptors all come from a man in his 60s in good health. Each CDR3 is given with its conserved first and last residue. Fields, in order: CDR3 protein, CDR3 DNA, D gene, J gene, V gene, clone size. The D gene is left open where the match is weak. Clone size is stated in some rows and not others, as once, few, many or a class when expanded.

CDR3aa: CASSARTGDLRSEQFF
CDR3nt: TGTGCCAGCAGCGCAAGGACAGGGGATCTGAGAAGTGAGCAGTTCTTC
d_gene: TRBD1
j_gene: TRBJ2-1
v_gene: TRBV6-1
abundance: -

CDR3aa: CASSQRTGFTGELFF
CDR3nt: TGCGCCAGCAGCCAAAGGACAGGGTTCACCGGGGAGCTGTTTTTT
d_gene: TRBD1
j_gene: TRBJ2-2
v_gene: TRBV4-3
abundance: few

CDR3aa: CASSPLTSSVELFF
CDR3nt: TGTGCCAGCAGCCCTTTGACTAGCAGTGTGGAGCTGTTTTTT
d_gene: TRBD2
j_gene: TRBJ2-2
v_gene: TRBV5-5
abundance: -

CDR3aa: CASSLGPRGHTF
CDR3nt: TGTGCCAGCAGCTTAGGTCCCAGGGGCCACACCTTC
d_gene: -
j_gene: TRBJ1-2
v_gene: TRBV7-9
abundance: -

CDR3aa: CASSLATGRDEQFF
CDR3nt: TGTGCCAGCAGCTTGGCCACAGGGAGAGATGAGCAGTTCTTC
d_gene: -
j_gene: TRBJ2-1
v_gene: TRBV5-6
abundance: few

CDR3aa: CASSLVGQPWYEQYF
CDR3nt: TGTGCCAGCAGCTTGGTGGGACAGCCTTGGTACGAGCAGTACTTC
d_gene: TRBD1
j_gene: TRBJ2-7
v_gene: TRBV5-5
abundance: -

CDR3aa: CASSPTRGWDEQFF
CDR3nt: TGTGCCAGCAGCCCGACTCGGGGTTGGGATGAGCAGTTCTTC
d_gene: -
j_gene: TRBJ2-1
v_gene: TRBV7-2
abundance: -

CDR3aa: CASSQAPSDTGELFF
CDR3nt: TGCGCCAGCAGCCAGGCCCCGTCGGACACCGGGGAGCTGTTTTTT
d_gene: -
j_gene: TRBJ2-2
v_gene: TRBV4-3
abundance: -

CDR3aa: CASSLAGGGRYTEAFF
CDR3nt: TGCGCCAGCAGCTTGGCTGGAGGGGGGAGGTACACTGAAGCTTTCTTT
d_gene: -
j_gene: TRBJ1-1
v_gene: TRBV5-1
abundance: once

CDR3aa: CASSAKTGVRTDTQYF
CDR3nt: TGTGCCAGCAGCGCCAAGACAGGGGTGAGGACAGATACGCAGTATTTT
d_gene: TRBD1
j_gene: TRBJ2-3
v_gene: TRBV5-6
abundance: few

CDR3aa: CASRSSGGADEQFF
CDR3nt: TGTGCCAGTAGGAGTAGCGGGGGGGCAGATGAGCAGTTCTTC
d_gene: TRBD2
j_gene: TRBJ2-1
v_gene: TRBV12-3/TRBV12-4
abundance: -

CDR3aa: CASSYRGPYEQYF
CDR3nt: TGTGCCAGCAGTTATCGGGGGCCCTACGAGCAGTACTTC
d_gene: -
j_gene: TRBJ2-7
v_gene: TRBV6-2/TRBV6-3
abundance: few

CDR3aa: CASSFSGKNTEAFF
CDR3nt: TGTGCCAGCAGCTTCTCGGGGAAGAACACTGAAGCTTTCTTT
d_gene: -
j_gene: TRBJ1-1
v_gene: TRBV9
abundance: few

CDR3aa: CASSFSLRREYEQYF
CDR3nt: TGTGCCAGCAGTTTTAGCCTGAGACGGGAGTACGAGCAGTACTTC
d_gene: -
j_gene: TRBJ2-7
v_gene: TRBV27
abundance: -

CDR3aa: CSVGDRGPTHTQYF
CDR3nt: TGCAGCGTCGGAGACAGGGGGCCTACACATACGCAGTATTTT
d_gene: TRBD1
j_gene: TRBJ2-3
v_gene: TRBV29-1
abundance: few

CDR3aa: CASSGDRSKGDTQYF
CDR3nt: TGTGCCAGCAGTGGTGACAGATCTAAAGGAGATACGCAGTATTTT
d_gene: -
j_gene: TRBJ2-3
v_gene: TRBV28
abundance: -

CDR3aa: CSVEDEDWRGYTF
CDR3nt: TGCAGCGTTGAAGATGAAGATTGGCGTGGCTACACCTTC
d_gene: -
j_gene: TRBJ1-2
v_gene: TRBV29-1
abundance: few

CDR3aa: CASSPRGPTETQYF
CDR3nt: TGTGCCAGCAGCCCGAGAGGTCCTACGGAGACCCAGTACTTC
d_gene: -
j_gene: TRBJ2-5
v_gene: TRBV7-9
abundance: few

CDR3aa: CASSFTQETQYF
CDR3nt: TGTGCCAGCAGCTTCACACAAGAGACCCAGTACTTC
d_gene: -
j_gene: TRBJ2-5
v_gene: TRBV18
abundance: few

CDR3aa: CASSKTLAGPPTREQFF
CDR3nt: TGTGCCAGCAGTAAGACCCTCGCCGGGCCCCCTACCCGTGAGCAGTTCTTC
d_gene: -
j_gene: TRBJ2-1
v_gene: TRBV7-9
abundance: -

CDR3aa: CASSQDPILGGRTLVNEQFF
CDR3nt: TGCGCCAGCAGCCAAGATCCCATTCTTGGGGGGCGGACCTTAGTCAATGAGCAGTTCTTC
d_gene: -
j_gene: TRBJ2-1
v_gene: TRBV4-3
abundance: -

CDR3aa: CSVVNSGPYERYF
CDR3nt: TGCAGCGTCGTTAATTCGGGGCCCTACGAGCGGTACTTC
d_gene: -
j_gene: TRBJ2-7
v_gene: TRBV29-1
abundance: few

CDR3aa: CSVGHLLAGGSDTQYF
CDR3nt: TGCAGCGTTGGCCACCTCCTAGCGGGGGGTTCAGATACGCAGTATTTT
d_gene: TRBD2
j_gene: TRBJ2-3
v_gene: TRBV29-1
abundance: -